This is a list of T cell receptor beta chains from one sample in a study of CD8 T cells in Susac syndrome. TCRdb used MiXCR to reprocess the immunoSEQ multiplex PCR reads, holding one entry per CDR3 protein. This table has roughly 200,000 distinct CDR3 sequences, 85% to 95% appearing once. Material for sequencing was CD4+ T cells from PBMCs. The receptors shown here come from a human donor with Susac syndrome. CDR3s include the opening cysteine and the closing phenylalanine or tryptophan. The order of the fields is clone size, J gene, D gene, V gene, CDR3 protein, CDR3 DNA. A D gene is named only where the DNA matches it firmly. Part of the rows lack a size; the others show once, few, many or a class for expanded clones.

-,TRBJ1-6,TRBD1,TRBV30,CAWRGTGVSAPLHF,TGTGCCTGGAGGGGAACAGGGGTTTCGGCACCCCTCCACTTT
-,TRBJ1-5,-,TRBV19,CASSFQTFSNQPQHF,TGTGCCAGTAGTTTCCAGACATTTAGCAATCAGCCCCAGCATTTT
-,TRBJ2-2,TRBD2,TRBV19,CASSIKASGGGELFF,TGTGCCAGTAGTATAAAGGCCAGCGGGGGAGGGGAGCTGTTTTTT
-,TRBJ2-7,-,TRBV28,CASSLLRAGRRGEQYF,TGTGCCAGCAGTTTGTTACGGGCCGGCCGTCGGGGAGAGCAGTACTTC
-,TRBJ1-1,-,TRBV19,CASSIDMASFRAFF,TGTGCCAGTAGTATAGATATGGCCTCATTTCGAGCTTTCTTT
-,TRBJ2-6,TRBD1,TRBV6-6,CASRDRAGANVLTF,TGTGCCAGCAGAGACAGGGCTGGGGCCAACGTCCTGACTTTC
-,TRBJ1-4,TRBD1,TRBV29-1,CSGGQGEEKLFF,TGCAGCGGCGGACAGGGCGAGGAAAAACTGTTTTTT
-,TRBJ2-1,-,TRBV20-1,CSARATGYGEQFF,TGCAGTGCTAGGGCCACAGGGTACGGTGAGCAGTTCTTC
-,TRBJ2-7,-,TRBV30,CAWSGEGILGMDSYEQYF,TGTGCCTGGAGTGGGGAAGGGATACTGGGGATGGACTCCTACGAGCAGTACTTC
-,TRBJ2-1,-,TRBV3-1,CASGKGLYSYNEQFF,TGTGCCAGCGGAAAGGGGCTTTACTCCTACAATGAGCAGTTCTTC
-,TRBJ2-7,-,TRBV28,CASTKLAYEQYF,TGTGCCAGCACCAAACTAGCTTACGAGCAGTACTTC
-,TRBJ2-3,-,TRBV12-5,CASGGVMSDTQYF,TGTGCTAGTGGCGGGGTGATGTCGGATACGCAGTATTTT
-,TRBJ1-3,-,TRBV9,CASSVAGYERELGNTIYF,TGTGCCAGCAGCGTAGCAGGATACGAGCGGGAGCTTGGAAACACCATATATTTT
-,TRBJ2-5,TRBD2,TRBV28,CASSSLTSGGSQYF,TGTGCCAGCAGTTCCCTGACTAGCGGGGGTTCCCAGTACTTC
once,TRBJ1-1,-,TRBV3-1,CASSQGENTEAFF,TGTGCCAGCAGCCAGGGGGAGAACACTGAAGCTTTCTTT
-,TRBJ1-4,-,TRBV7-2,CASSLFPGPNEKLFF,TGTGCCAGCAGCTTATTTCCCGGCCCTAATGAAAAACTGTTTTTT
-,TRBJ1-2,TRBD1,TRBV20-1,CSARDAGDRHYGYTF,TGCAGTGCTAGAGATGCGGGGGACAGGCACTATGGCTACACCTTC
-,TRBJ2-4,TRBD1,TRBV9,CASSTPRTGGLAKNIQYF,TGTGCCAGCAGCACACCACGGACAGGGGGCTTGGCCAAAAACATTCAGTACTTC
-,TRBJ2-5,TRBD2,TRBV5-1,CASSQGTSGGLETQYF,TGCGCCAGCAGCCAAGGGACTAGCGGGGGGCTGGAGACCCAGTACTTC
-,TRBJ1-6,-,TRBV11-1,CASSLQGGPPLHF,TGTGCCAGCAGCTTACAAGGCGGCCCACCCCTCCACTTT
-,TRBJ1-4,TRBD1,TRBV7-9,CASSQRDRDEKLFF,TGTGCCAGCAGCCAGAGGGACAGGGACGAAAAACTGTTTTTT
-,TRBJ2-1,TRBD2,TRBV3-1,CASSPGTSRYNEQFF,TGTGCCAGCAGCCCTGGGACTAGCCGCTACAATGAGCAGTTCTTC
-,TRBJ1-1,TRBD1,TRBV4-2,CASTGQGFTEAFF,TGTGCCAGCACCGGACAGGGGTTCACTGAAGCTTTCTTT
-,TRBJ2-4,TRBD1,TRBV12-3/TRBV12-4,CASSTRQGLAKNIQYF,TGTGCCAGCAGTACCCGACAGGGATTAGCCAAAAACATTCAGTACTTC
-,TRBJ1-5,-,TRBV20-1,CSARIGGNQPQHF,TGCAGTGCTAGAATAGGAGGGAATCAGCCCCAGCATTTT
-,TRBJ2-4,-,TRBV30,CACATENQNIQYF,TGTGCCTGCGCTACAGAGAACCAAAACATTCAGTACTTC
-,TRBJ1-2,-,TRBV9,CASSVGGAASYGYTF,TGTGCCAGCAGCGTAGGGGGGGCGGCAAGCTATGGCTACACCTTC
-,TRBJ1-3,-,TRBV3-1,CASRGTTSGNTIYF,TGTGCCAGCAGGGGGACAACCTCTGGAAACACCATATATTTT
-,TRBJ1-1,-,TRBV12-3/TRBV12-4,CASSFSRPLEAFF,TGTGCCAGCAGTTTCTCCAGGCCCCTTGAAGCTTTCTTT
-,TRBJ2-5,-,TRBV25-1,CASSDVLPLYF,TGTGCCAGCAGTGATGTCCTCCCCCTGTACTTC
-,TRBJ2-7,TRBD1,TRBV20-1,CSARGGQGANEQYF,TGCAGTGCTAGAGGGGGACAGGGGGCGAACGAGCAGTACTTC
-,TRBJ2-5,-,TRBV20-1,CSARGGTETQYF,TGCAGTGCTAGGGGGGGAACGGAGACCCAGTACTTC
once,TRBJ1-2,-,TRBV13,CASSLGTKGNGYTF,TGTGCCAGCAGCCTCGGGACAAAGGGGAATGGCTACACCTTC
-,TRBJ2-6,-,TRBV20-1,CSARDSSGANVLTF,TGCAGTGCTAGAGACTCCTCTGGGGCCAACGTCCTGACTTTC
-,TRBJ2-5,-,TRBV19,CASSIEARKTQYF,TGTGCCAGTAGTATAGAAGCGAGAAAGACCCAGTACTTC
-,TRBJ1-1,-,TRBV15,CATSRGGDNTEAFF,TGTGCCACCAGCAGAGGAGGGGATAACACTGAAGCTTTCTTT
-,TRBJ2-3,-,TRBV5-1,CASGLETDTQYF,TGCGCCAGTGGACTCGAAACAGATACGCAGTATTTT
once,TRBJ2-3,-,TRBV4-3,CASSQEGGQRTDTQYF,TGCGCCAGCAGCCAGGAGGGGGGCCAACGCACAGATACGCAGTATTTT
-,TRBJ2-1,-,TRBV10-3,CAISGSLYNEQFF,TGTGCCATCAGTGGAAGCCTTTACAATGAGCAGTTCTTC
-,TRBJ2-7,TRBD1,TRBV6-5,CASRLDRTDEQYF,TGTGCCAGCAGATTGGACAGGACCGACGAGCAGTACTTC
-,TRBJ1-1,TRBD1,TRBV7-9,CAVQGLGTEAFF,TGTGCCGTACAGGGGCTGGGTACTGAAGCTTTCTTT
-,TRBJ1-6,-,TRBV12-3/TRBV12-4,CASGGSGTVNSPLHF,TGTGCCAGCGGGGGTTCCGGGACTGTTAATTCACCCCTCCACTTT